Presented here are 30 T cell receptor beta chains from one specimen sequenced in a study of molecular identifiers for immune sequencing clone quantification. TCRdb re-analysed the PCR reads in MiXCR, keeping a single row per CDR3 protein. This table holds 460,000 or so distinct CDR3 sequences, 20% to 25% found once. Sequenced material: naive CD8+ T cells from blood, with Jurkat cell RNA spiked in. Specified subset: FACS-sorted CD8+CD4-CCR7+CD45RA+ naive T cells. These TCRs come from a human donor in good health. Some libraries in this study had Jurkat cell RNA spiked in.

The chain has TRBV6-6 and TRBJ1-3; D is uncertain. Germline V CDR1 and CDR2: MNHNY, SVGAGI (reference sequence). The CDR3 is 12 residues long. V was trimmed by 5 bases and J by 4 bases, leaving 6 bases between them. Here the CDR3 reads CASSGGGNTIYF. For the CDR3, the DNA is TGTGCCAGCAGTGGAGGGGGAAACACCATATATTTT.

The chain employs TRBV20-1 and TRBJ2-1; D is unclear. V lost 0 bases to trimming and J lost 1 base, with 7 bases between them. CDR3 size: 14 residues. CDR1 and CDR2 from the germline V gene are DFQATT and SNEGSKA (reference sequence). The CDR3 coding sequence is TGCAGTGCTAGAGATAGCAATTCCTACAATGAGCAGTTCTTC. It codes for CSARDSNSYNEQFF.

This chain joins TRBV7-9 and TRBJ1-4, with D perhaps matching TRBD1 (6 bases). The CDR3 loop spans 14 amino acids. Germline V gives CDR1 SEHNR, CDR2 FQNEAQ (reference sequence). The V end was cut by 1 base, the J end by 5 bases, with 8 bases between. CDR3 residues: CASSLVGANEKLFF. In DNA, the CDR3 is TGTGCCAGCAGCTTAGTGGGGGCGAATGAAAAACTGTTTTTT.

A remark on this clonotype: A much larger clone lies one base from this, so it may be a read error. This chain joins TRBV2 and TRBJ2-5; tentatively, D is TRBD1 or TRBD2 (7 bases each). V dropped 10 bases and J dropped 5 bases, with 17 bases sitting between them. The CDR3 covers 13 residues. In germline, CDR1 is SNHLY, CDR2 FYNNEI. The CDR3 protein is CAILLRGGETQYF. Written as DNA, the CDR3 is TGTGCCATTCTCCTCAGGGGGGGCGAGACCCAGTACTTC.

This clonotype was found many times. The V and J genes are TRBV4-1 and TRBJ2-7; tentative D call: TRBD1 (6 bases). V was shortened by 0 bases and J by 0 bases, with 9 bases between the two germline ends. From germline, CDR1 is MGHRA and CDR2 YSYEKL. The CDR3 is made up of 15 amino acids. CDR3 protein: CASSQDQGPSYEQYF. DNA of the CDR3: TGCGCCAGCAGCCAAGATCAGGGGCCCTCCTACGAGCAGTACTTC.

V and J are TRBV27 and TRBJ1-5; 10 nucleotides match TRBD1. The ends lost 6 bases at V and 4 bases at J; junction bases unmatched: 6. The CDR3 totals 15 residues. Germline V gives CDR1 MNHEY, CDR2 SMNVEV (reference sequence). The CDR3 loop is CASRPGTGENQPQHF. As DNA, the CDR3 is TGTGCCAGCAGACCAGGGACAGGGGAGAATCAGCCCCAGCATTTT.

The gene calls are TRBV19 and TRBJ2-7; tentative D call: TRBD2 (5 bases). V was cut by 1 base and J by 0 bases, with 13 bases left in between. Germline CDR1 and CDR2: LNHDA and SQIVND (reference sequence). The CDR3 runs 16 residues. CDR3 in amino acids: CASSIGAATSSYEQYF. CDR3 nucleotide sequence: TGTGCCAGTAGTATAGGAGCGGCGACGAGCTCCTACGAGCAGTACTTC.

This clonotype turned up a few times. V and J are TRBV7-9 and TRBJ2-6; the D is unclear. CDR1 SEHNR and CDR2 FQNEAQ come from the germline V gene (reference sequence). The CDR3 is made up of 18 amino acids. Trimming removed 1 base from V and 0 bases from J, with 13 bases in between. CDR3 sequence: CASSLVPGSLSGANVLTF. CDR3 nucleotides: TGTGCCAGCAGCTTAGTGCCAGGCAGCCTCTCTGGGGCCAACGTCCTGACTTTC.

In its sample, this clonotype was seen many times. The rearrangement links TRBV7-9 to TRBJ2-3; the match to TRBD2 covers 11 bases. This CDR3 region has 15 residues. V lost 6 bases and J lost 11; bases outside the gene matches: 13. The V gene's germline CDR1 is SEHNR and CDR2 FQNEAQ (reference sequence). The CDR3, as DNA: TGTGCCAGCAGTCCCTCTAGCGGGGGGTCTCGGGAGCAGTATTTT. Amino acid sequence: CASSPSSGGSREQYF.

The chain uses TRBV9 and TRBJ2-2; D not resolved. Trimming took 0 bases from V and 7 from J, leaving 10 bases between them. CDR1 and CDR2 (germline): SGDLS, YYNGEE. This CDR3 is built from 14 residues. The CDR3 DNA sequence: TGTGCCAGCAGCGTAGGCGGCGCCGGCGGGGAGCTGTTTTTT. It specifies CASSVGGAGGELFF.

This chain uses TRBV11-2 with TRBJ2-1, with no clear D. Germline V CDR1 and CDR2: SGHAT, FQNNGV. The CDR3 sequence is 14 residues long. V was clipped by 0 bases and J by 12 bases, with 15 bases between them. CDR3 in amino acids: CASSLDFAPLGQFF. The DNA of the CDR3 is TGTGCCAGCAGCTTAGATTTCGCCCCACTGGGGCAGTTCTTC.

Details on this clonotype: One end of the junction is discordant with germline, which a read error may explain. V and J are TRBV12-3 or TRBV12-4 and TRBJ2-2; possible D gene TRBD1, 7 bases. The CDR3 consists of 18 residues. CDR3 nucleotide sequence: TGTGCCAGCACCCACAGGAGGGCGTCGGACAGGAACGCCGGGGAGCTGTTTTTT. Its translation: CASTHRRASDRNAGELFF.

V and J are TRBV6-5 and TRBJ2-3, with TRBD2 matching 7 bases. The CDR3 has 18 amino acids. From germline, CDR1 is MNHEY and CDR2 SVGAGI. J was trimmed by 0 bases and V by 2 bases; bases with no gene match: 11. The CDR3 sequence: CASSYGRIRRGSTDTQYF. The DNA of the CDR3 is TGTGCCAGCAGTTACGGGCGGATTAGGCGGGGGAGCACAGATACGCAGTATTTT.

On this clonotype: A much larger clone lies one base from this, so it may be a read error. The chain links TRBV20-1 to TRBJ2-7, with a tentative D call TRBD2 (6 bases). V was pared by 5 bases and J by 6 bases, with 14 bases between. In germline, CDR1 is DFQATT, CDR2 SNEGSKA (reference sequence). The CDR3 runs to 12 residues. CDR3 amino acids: CSASGTPPEQYF. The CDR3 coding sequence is TGCAGTGCTTCTGGGACTCCGCCCGAGCAGTACTTC.

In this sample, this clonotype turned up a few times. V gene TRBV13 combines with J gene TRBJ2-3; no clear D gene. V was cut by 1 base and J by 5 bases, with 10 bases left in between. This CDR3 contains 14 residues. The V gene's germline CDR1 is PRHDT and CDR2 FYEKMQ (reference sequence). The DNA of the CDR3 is TGTGCCAGCAGCTTAGAGTCCGCGGAAGATACGCAGTATTTT. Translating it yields CASSLESAEDTQYF.

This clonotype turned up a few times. This CDR3 reads CASTETGANQPQHF. As DNA, the CDR3 is TGTGCCAGCACCGAGACAGGGGCCAATCAGCCCCAGCATTTT. This sequence joins TRBV28 and TRBJ1-5, with 8 bases matching TRBD1. The CDR3 is 14 amino acids. Losses at the gene ends were 7 bases for V and 3 bases for J; bases not matched to a gene: 5. Germline assignment: CDR1 MDHEN and CDR2 SYDVKM. Complete variable domain (other parts from reference TRBV28 and TRBJ1-5): DVKVTQSSRYLVKRTGEKVFLECVQDMDHENMFWYRQDPGLGLRLIYFSYDVKMKEKGDIPEGYSVSREKKERFSLILESASTNQTSMYLCASTETGANQPQHFGDGTRLSIL.

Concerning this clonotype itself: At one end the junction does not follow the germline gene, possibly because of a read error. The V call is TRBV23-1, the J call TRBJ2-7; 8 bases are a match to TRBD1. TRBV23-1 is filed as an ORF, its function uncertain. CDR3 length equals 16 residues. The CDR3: CASGQSEGQDSYEQYF. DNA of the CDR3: TGCGCCAGCGGTCAATCAGAGGGACAGGACTCCTACGAGCAGTACTTC.

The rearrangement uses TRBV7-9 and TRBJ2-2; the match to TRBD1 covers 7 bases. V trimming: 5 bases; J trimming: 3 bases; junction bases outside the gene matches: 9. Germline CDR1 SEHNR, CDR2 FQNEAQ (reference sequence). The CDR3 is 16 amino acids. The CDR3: CASSPIGDRYTGELFF. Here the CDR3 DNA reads TGTGCCAGCAGCCCAATAGGGGACAGATACACCGGGGAGCTGTTTTTT.

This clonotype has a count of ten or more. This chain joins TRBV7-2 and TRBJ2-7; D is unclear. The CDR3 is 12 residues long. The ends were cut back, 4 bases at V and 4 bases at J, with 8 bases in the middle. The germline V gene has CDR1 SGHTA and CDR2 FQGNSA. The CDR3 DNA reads TGTGCCAGCAGCTCCCCAAGGTACGAGCAGTACTTC. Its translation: CASSSPRYEQYF.

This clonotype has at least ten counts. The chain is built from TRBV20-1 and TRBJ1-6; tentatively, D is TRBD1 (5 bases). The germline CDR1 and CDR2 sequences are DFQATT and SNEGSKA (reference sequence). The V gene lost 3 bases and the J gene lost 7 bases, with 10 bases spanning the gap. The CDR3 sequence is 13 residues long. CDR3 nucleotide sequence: TGCAGTGCTAGGGGGACCTGGAATTCACCCCTCCACTTT. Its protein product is CSARGTWNSPLHF.

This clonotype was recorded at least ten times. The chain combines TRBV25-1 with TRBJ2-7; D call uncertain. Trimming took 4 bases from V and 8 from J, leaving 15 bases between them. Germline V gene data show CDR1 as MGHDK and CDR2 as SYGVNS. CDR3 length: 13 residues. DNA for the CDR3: TGTGCCAGCAGTGTGGACGGGCTTACGAAGCAGTACTTC. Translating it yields CASSVDGLTKQYF.

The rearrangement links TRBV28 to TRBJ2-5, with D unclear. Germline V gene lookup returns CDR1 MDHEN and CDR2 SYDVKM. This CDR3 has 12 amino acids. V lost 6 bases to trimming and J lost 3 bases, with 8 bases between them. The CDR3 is CASRHNKETQYF. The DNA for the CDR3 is TGTGCCAGCAGGCACAATAAAGAGACCCAGTACTTC.

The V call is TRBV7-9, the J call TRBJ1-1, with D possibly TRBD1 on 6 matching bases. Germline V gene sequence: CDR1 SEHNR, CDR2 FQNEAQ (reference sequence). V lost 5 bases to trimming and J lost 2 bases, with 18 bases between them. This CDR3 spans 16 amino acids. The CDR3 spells CASSLPLTGINTEAFF. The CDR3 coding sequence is TGTGCCAGCAGCCTCCCGTTGACAGGTATTAACACTGAAGCTTTCTTT. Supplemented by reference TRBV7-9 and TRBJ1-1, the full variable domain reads DTGVSQNPRHKITKRGQNVTFRCDPISEHNRLYWYRQTLGQGPEFLTYFQNEAQLEKSRLLSDRFSAERPKGSFSTLEIQRTEQGDSAMYLCASSLPLTGINTEAFFGQGTRLTVV.

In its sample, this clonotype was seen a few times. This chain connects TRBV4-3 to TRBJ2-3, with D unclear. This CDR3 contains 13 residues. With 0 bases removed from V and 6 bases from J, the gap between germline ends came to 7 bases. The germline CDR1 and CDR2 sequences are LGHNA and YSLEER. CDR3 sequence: CASSQERPDTQYF. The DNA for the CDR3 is TGCGCCAGCAGCCAAGAGCGGCCCGATACGCAGTATTTT.

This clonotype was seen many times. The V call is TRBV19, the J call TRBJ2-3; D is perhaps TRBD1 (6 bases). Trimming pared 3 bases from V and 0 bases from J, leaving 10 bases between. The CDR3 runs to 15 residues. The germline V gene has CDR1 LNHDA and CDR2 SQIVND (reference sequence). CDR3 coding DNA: TGTGCCAGTAGTATCTCAGGGGACAGCACAGATACGCAGTATTTT. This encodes CASSISGDSTDTQYF.

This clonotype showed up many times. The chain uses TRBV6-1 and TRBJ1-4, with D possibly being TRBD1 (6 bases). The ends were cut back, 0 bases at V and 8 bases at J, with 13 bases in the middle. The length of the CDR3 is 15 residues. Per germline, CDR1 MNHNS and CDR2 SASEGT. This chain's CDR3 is CASSEADRRTEKLFF. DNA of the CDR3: TGTGCCAGCAGTGAAGCCGACAGGAGAACCGAAAAACTGTTTTTT.

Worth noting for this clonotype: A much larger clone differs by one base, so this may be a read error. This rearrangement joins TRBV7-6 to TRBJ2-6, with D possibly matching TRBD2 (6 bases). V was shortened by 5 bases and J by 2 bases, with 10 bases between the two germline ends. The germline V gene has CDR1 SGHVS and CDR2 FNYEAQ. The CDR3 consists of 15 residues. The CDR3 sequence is CASSPSVAGANVLTF. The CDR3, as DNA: TGTGCCAGCAGCCCTAGCGTTGCTGGGGCCAACGTCCTGACTTTC.

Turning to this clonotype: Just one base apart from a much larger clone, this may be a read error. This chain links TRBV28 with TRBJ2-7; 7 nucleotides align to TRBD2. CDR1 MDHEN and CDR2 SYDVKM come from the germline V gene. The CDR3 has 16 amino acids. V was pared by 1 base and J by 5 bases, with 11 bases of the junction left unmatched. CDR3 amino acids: CASSLYPTGGNHEQYF. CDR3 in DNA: TGTGCCAGCAGTTTATACCCGACGGGAGGAAACCACGAGCAGTACTTC. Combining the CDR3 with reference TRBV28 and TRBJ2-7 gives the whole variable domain DVKVTQSSRYLVKRTGEKVFLECVQDMDHENMFWYRQDPGLGLRLIYFSYDVKMKEKGDIPEGYSVSREKKERFSLILESASTNQTSMYLCASSLYPTGGNHEQYFGPGTRLTVT.

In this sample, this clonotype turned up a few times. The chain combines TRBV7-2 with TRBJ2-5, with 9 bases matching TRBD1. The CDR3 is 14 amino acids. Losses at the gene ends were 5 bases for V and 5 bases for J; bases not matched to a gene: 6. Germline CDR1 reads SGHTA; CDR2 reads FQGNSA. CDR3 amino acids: CASSIGQGIETQYF. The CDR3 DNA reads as TGTGCCAGCAGCATCGGACAGGGGATTGAGACCCAGTACTTC.

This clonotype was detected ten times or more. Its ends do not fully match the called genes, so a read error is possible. The chain's CDR3 is CASSLGEASSFF. CDR3 nucleotide sequence: TGTGCCAGCAGCTTAGGGGAGGCCAGTAGCTTCTTC. The V and J genes are TRBV13 and TRBJ2-7; D might be TRBD2 (5 bases). From germline, CDR1 is PRHDT and CDR2 FYEKMQ (reference sequence). CDR3 length equals 12 residues.